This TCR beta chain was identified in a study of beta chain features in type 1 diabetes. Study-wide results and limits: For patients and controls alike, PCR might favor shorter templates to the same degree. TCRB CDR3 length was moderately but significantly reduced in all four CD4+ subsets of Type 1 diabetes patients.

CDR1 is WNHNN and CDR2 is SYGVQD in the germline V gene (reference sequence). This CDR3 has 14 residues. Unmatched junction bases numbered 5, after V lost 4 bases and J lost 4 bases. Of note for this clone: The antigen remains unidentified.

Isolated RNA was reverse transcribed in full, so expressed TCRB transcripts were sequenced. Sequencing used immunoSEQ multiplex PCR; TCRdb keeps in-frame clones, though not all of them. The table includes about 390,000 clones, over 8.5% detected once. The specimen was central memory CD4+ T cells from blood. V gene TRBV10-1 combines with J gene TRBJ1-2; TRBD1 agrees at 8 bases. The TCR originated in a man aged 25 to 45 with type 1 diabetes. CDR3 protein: CASSGTGSAYGYTF. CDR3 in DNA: TGCGCCAGCAGTGGGACAGGGTCTGCCTATGGCTACACCTTC.